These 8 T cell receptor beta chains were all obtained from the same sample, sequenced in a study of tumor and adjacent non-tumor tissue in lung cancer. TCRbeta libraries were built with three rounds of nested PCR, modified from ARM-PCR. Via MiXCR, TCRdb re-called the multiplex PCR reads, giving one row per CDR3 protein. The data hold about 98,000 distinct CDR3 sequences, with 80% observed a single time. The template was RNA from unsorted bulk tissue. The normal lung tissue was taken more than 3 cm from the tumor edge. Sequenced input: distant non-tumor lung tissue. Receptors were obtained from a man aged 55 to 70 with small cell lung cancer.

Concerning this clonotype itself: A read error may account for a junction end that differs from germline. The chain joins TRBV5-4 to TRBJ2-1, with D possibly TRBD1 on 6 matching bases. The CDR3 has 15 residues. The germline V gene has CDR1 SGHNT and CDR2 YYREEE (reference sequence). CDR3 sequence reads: CASNLGRGGYNEEFF. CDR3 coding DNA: TGTGCCAGCAACTTGGGGAGAGGGGGTTACAATGAGGAGTTCTTC.

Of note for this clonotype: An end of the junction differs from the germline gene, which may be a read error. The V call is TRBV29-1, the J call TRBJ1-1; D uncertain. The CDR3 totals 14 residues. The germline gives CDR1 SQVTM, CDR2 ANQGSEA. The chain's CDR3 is CSSTWISQNTDAFF. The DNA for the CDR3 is TGCAGCTCAACCTGGATTTCCCAGAACACTGATGCTTTCTTT.

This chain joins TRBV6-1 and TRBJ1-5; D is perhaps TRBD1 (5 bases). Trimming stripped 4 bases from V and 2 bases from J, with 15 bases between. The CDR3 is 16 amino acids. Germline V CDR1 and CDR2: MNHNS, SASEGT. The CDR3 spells CASSARGPGGNQPQHF. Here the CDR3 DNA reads TGTGCCAGCAGTGCCCGGGGCCCGGGGGGCAATCAGCCCCAGCATTTT.

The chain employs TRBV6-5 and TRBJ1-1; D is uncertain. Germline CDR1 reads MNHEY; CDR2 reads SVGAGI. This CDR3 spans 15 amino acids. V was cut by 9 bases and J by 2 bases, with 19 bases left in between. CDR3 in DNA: TGTGCCAGTAGTGACTTGACACTCGATAACACTGAAGCTTTCTTT. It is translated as CASSDLTLDNTEAFF.

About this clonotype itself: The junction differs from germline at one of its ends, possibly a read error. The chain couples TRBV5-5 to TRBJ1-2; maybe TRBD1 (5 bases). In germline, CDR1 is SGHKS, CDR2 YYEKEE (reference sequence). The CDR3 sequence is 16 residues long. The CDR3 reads CVSRETDTIRNYDYTF. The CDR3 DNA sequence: TGTGTCAGCAGGGAGACAGACACTATTCGCAACTATGACTACACCTTC.

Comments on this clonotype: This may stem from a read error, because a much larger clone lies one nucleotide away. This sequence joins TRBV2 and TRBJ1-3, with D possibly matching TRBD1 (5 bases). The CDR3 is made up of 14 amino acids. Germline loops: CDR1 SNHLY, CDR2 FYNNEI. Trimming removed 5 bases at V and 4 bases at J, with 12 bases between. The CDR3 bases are TGTGCCAGCAGTCCACGGCCAGGGGGAAACACCATATATTTT. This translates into CASSPRPGGNTIYF.

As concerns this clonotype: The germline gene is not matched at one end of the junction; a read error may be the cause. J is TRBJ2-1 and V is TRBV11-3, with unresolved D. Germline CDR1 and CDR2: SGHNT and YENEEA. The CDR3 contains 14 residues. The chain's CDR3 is CATSSRVIDNEQFF. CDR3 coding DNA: TGTGCCACCAGCTCCCGCGTGATAGACAATGAGCAGTTCTTC. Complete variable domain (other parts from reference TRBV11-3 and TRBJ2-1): EAGVVQSPRYKIIEKKQPVAFWCNPISGHNTLYWYLQNLGQGPELLIRYENEEAVDDSQLPKDRFSAERLKGVDSTLKIQPAELGDSAVYLCATSSRVIDNEQFFGPGTRLTVL.

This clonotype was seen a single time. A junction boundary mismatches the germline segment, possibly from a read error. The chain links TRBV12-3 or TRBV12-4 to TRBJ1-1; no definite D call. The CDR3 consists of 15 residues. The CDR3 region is CASSSSVKRSAEAFF. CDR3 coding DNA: TGTGCCAGCAGTTCCTCCGTCAAGAGGAGCGCTGAAGCTTTCTTC.